What follows are 2 T cell receptor beta chains derived from one specimen sequenced in a study of T cell responses to AZD1222 COVID-19 vaccine. TCRdb's table, derived via immunoSEQ multiplex PCR, lists solely in-frame clones and lacks some. Among 110,000 or so clones listed, approximately 86% were seen once. Material: peripheral blood, obtained 28 days after the second AZD1222 dose. The receptors come from an adult who received the AZD1222 COVID-19 vaccine.

The J gene is TRBJ1-1, the V gene TRBV6-1; D gene uncertain. The CDR3 length is 13 residues. Per the germline V gene, CDR1 is MNHNS and CDR2 is SASEGT. V dropped 0 bases and J dropped 7 bases, with 9 bases sitting between them. The CDR3 region has the DNA TGTGCCAGCAGTGAAGCTTTACGCGGTGAAGCTTTCTTT. Residues: CASSEALRGEAFF.

The genes are TRBV4-3 and TRBJ2-5; D possibly corresponds to TRBD1 (5 bases). Trimming removed 8 bases at V and 5 bases at J, with 15 bases between. CDR1 and CDR2 from the germline V gene are LGHNA and YSLEER. CDR3 length equals 13 residues. CDR3 sequence reads: CASGDTSGETQYF. The DNA for the CDR3 is TGCGCCAGCGGCGACACCTCAGGGGAGACCCAGTACTTC.